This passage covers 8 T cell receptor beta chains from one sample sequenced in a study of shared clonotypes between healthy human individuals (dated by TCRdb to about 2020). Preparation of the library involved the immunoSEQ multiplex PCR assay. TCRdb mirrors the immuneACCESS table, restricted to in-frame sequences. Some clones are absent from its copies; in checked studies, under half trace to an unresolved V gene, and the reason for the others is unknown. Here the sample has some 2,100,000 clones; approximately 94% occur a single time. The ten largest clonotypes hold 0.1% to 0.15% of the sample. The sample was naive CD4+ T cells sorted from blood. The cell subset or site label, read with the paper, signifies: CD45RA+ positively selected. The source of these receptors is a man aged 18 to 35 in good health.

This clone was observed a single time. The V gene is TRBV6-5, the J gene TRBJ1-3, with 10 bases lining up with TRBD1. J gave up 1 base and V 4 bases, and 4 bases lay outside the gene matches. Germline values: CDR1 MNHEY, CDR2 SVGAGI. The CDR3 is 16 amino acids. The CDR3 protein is CASSSTGGYSGNTIYF. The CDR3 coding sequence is TGTGCCAGCAGTTCGACAGGGGGCTATTCTGGAAACACCATATATTTT.

The CDR3 loop is CASTPTTGVVNTEAFF. CDR3 nucleotide sequence: TGTGCCAGCACCCCCACGACAGGGGTAGTAAACACTGAAGCTTTCTTT. This chain uses TRBV11-2 with TRBJ1-1, with 8 bases that match TRBD1. Per germline, CDR1 SGHAT and CDR2 FQNNGV. The CDR3 length is 16 residues. V lost 7 bases, J lost 2 bases, and 12 bases stayed unmatched.

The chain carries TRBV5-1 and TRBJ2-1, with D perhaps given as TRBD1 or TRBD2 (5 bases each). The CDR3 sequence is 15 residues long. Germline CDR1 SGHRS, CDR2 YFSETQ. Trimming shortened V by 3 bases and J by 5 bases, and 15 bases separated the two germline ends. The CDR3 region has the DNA TGCGCCAGCAGCTCGGATGGGGGTAAGGACAATGAGCAGTTCTTC. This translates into CASSSDGGKDNEQFF.

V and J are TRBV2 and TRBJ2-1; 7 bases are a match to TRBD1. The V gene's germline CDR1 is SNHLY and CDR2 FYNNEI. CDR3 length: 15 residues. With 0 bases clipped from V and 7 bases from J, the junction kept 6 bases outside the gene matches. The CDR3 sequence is CASSEALPRGNEQFF. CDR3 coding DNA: TGTGCCAGCAGTGAAGCGCTCCCCAGGGGGAATGAGCAGTTCTTC.

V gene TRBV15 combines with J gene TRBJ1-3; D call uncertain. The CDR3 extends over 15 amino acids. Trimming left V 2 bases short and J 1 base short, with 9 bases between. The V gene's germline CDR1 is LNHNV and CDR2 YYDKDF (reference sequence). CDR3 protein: CATSRPQISGNTIYF. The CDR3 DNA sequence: TGTGCCACCAGCAGACCCCAGATTTCTGGAAACACCATATATTTT.

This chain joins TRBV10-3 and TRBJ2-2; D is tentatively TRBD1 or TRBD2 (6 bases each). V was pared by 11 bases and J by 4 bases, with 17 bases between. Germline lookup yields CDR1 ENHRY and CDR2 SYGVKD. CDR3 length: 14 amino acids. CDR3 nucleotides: TGTGCCGCCGGGGGCAGGGGAGGCACCGGGGAGCTGTTTTTT. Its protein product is CAAGGRGGTGELFF.

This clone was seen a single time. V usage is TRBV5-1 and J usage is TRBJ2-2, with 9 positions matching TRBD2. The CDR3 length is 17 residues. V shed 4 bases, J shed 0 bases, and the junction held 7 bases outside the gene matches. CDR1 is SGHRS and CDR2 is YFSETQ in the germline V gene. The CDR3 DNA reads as TGCGCCAGCAGCCCCGGACTAGCGAACTCGAACACCGGGGAGCTGTTTTTT. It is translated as CASSPGLANSNTGELFF. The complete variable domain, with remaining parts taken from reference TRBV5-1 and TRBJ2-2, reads KAGVTQTPRYLIKTRGQQVTLSCSPISGHRSVSWYQQTPGQGLQFLFEYFSETQRNKGNFPGRFSGRQFSNSRSEMNVSTLELGDSALYLCASSPGLANSNTGELFFGEGSRLTVL.

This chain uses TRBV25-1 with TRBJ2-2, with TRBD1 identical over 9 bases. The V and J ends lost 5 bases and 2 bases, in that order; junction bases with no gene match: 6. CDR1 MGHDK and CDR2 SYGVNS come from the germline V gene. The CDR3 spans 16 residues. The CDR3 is CASSLLTGGNTGELFF. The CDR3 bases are TGTGCCAGCAGTCTCCTCACAGGGGGCAACACCGGGGAGCTGTTTTTT.